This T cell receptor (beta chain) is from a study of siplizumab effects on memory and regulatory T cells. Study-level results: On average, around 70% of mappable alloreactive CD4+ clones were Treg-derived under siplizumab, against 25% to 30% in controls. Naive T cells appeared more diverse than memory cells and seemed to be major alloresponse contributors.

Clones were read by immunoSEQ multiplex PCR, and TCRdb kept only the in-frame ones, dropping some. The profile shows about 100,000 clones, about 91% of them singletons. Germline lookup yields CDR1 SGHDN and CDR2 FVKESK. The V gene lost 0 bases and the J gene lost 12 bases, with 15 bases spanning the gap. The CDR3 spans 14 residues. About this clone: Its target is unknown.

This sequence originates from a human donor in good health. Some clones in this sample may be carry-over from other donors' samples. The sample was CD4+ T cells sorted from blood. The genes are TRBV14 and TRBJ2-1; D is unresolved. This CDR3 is CASSQDLTRVGQFF. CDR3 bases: TGTGCCAGCAGCCAAGATCTTACCCGGGTTGGGCAGTTCTTC.